This TCR beta chain was recorded in a study of T cell changes during pregnancy in multiple sclerosis. V was pared by 5 bases and J by 3 bases, with 12 bases of the junction left unmatched. CDR3 length equals 18 residues. The germline CDR1 and CDR2 sequences are LNHDA and SQIVND (reference sequence). Data came from immunoSEQ multiplex PCR; TCRdb stores just in-frame clones and leaves some out. The sample yields about 85,000 clones, 90% to 95% seen once. This chain links TRBV19 with TRBJ2-7; 14 bases match TRBD2. The source was peripheral blood, collected in the first trimester of pregnancy. The sequence was obtained from a female donor with multiple sclerosis, enrolled in a pregnancy study. The chain's CDR3 is CASSAPWTSGGTNYEQYF. CDR3 in DNA: TGTGCCAGTAGTGCGCCTTGGACTAGCGGGGGGACAAACTACGAGCAGTACTTC.